Presented here are 23 T cell receptor beta chains from one specimen sequenced in a study of chemoradiotherapy in HPV16-positive cancers. Method: immunoSEQ multiplex PCR; TCRdb's copy keeps in-frame clones and lacks some. Of tens of thousands of clones listed, approximately 94% were seen once; the top ten hold more than 20%. Sequencing used blood, obtained from a patient who underwent chemoradiotherapy. The receptors were gathered from a human donor with HPV-associated anogenital cancer.

This rearrangement joins TRBV11-2 to TRBJ2-7, with 7 bases identical to TRBD1. Looked up from germline, CDR1 is SGHAT and CDR2 is FQNNGV. V shed 6 bases and J 2 bases; nucleotides not matched to a gene: 7. The CDR3 totals 14 residues. The CDR3 DNA reads TGTGCCAGCAGATTTACAGGGGACGCCTACGAGCAGTACTTC. Its translation: CASRFTGDAYEQYF. Together with reference TRBV11-2 and TRBJ2-7, the CDR3 gives the full variable domain: EAGVAQSPRYKIIEKRQSVAFWCNPISGHATLYWYQQILGQGPKLLIQFQNNGVVDDSQLPKDRFSAERLKGVDSTLKIQPAKLEDSAVYLCASRFTGDAYEQYFGPGTRLTVT.

J is TRBJ2-2 and V is TRBV7-9, with TRBD2 identical over 9 bases. Germline CDR1 SEHNR, CDR2 FQNEAQ (reference sequence). Unmatched junction bases numbered 11, after V lost 2 bases and J lost 1 base. This CDR3 has 19 residues. The CDR3 DNA is TGTGCCAGCAGCTTATCCTCCATCCTGACTAGCGGGAACACCGGGGAGCTGTTTTTT. Residues: CASSLSSILTSGNTGELFF.

The chain links TRBV7-2 to TRBJ2-7; the D gene is possibly TRBD2 (6 bases). The CDR3 has 17 residues. Germline V CDR1 and CDR2: SGHTA, FQGNSA. Between the trimmed V and J ends, which lost 5 bases and 2 bases, there was a span of 22 bases. The CDR3 here is CASSRTTTGSIAYEQYF. The CDR3 coding sequence is TGTGCCAGCAGCCGGACCACTACCGGGAGTATCGCCTACGAGCAGTACTTC.

This clone has a handful of counts. The rearrangement uses TRBV28 and TRBJ2-7, with 9 bases identical to TRBD2. V lost 5 bases, J lost 2 bases, and 10 bases stayed unmatched. The CDR3 is 16 amino acids. The germline CDR1 and CDR2 sequences are MDHEN and SYDVKM. This chain's CDR3 is CASSTVSGGGTYEQYF. The CDR3 bases are TGTGCCAGCAGTACAGTTAGCGGGGGAGGAACCTACGAGCAGTACTTC. The whole variable domain, remainder taken from reference TRBV28 and TRBJ2-7, is DVKVTQSSRYLVKRTGEKVFLECVQDMDHENMFWYRQDPGLGLRLIYFSYDVKMKEKGDIPEGYSVSREKKERFSLILESASTNQTSMYLCASSTVSGGGTYEQYFGPGTRLTVT.

This clone has just a few counts. The genes are TRBV2 and TRBJ1-5, with D hard to call. Germline V gene sequence: CDR1 SNHLY, CDR2 FYNNEI. The CDR3 extends over 14 amino acids. Trimming removed 6 bases from V and 0 bases from J, with 9 bases in between. The CDR3 DNA reads TGTGCCAGCAGGGACCTATCTAGCAATCAGCCCCAGCATTTT. This translates into CASRDLSSNQPQHF.

The chain employs TRBV18 and TRBJ2-2; D is perhaps TRBD1 (5 bases). V was trimmed by 2 bases and J by 2 bases, leaving 9 bases between them. Germline CDR1 KGHSH, CDR2 LQKENI. The CDR3 runs 15 residues. The CDR3 protein is CASSPGAVNTGELFF. The CDR3 DNA reads as TGTGCCAGCTCACCAGGGGCGGTCAACACCGGGGAGCTGTTTTTT.

The V and J genes are TRBV6-6 and TRBJ2-1; tentative D call: TRBD1 (6 bases). CDR1 is MNHNY, CDR2 SVGAGI, per germline (reference sequence). This CDR3 has 16 amino acids. V lost 6 bases, J lost 3 bases, and 18 bases lay in between. The CDR3 coding sequence is TGTGCCAGCAGCTATACACTAGGACAGATCTACAATGAGCAGTTCTTC. Amino acid sequence: CASSYTLGQIYNEQFF.

The V call is TRBV27, the J call TRBJ1-1, with D perhaps matching TRBD1 (5 bases). Germline CDR1 and CDR2: MNHEY and SMNVEV (reference sequence). With 5 bases removed from V and 4 bases from J, the gap between germline ends came to 20 bases. The length of the CDR3 is 16 residues. CDR3 nucleotide sequence: TGTGCCAGCAGTGCACTGGGGGAGGGCTTGGGCACTGAAGCTTTCTTT. This translates into CASSALGEGLGTEAFF.

This chain joins TRBV9 and TRBJ2-3; weak D call: TRBD1 (5 bases). The germline V gene has CDR1 SGDLS and CDR2 YYNGEE. Trimming took 3 bases from V and 4 from J, leaving 12 bases between them. This CDR3 contains 14 residues. The CDR3 is CASSADLGADTQYF. Written as DNA, the CDR3 is TGTGCCAGCAGCGCGGACCTAGGGGCAGATACGCAGTATTTT.

The chain couples TRBV9 to TRBJ2-7; 12 positions match TRBD2. Trimming took 3 bases from V and 4 from J; bases not matched to a gene: 5. There are 15 residues in the CDR3. Germline-derived CDR1 and CDR2 are SGDLS and YYNGEE. Here the CDR3 DNA reads TGTGCCAGCAGCGCAACGGGACTAGCGGGTTACGAGCAGTACTTC. This gives the protein CASSATGLAGYEQYF.

J is TRBJ2-7 and V is TRBV28; 7 nucleotides align to TRBD1. CDR1 MDHEN and CDR2 SYDVKM come from the germline V gene. V gave up 0 bases and J gave up 5 bases; unmatched junction bases: 16. CDR3 size: 18 residues. CDR3 DNA: TGTGCCAGCAGTTTATGGAGACAGGGCGGTCTCTGGGGCAACGAGCAGTACTTC. This encodes CASSLWRQGGLWGNEQYF.

The rearrangement joins TRBV15 to TRBJ2-7; D perhaps matches TRBD2 (5 bases). The V gene lost 0 bases and the J gene lost 6 bases, with 12 bases spanning the gap. The germline V gene encodes CDR1 LNHNV and CDR2 YYDKDF (reference sequence). The CDR3 has 14 amino acids. CDR3 sequence: CATSRERRRGEQYF. The CDR3, as DNA: TGTGCCACCAGCAGAGAACGTCGACGGGGCGAGCAGTACTTC.

The genes are TRBV28 and TRBJ2-2, with D possibly being TRBD1 (5 bases). V lost 6 bases and J lost 0, with 8 bases in between. The CDR3 is made up of 14 amino acids. Germline V gene sequence: CDR1 MDHEN, CDR2 SYDVKM. The CDR3 coding sequence is TGTGCCAGCAGAAGACAGTCGAACACCGGGGAGCTGTTTTTT. Its translation: CASRRQSNTGELFF.

In its sample, this clone was seen once. J is TRBJ2-7 and V is TRBV18; 10 bases are a match to TRBD2. The CDR3 contains 19 residues. V shed 2 bases, J shed 0 bases, and the junction held 13 bases outside the gene matches. From germline, CDR1 is KGHSH and CDR2 LQKENI. CDR3 in DNA: TGTGCCAGCTCACCATGGAGCCTAGCGGGGGCCGCGAGCTCCTACGAGCAGTACTTC. This gives the protein CASSPWSLAGAASSYEQYF.

V usage is TRBV28 and J usage is TRBJ2-5, with unresolved D. Per germline, CDR1 MDHEN and CDR2 SYDVKM. V gave up 4 bases and J gave up 4 bases, with 10 bases separating them. The CDR3 contains 13 residues. In DNA, the CDR3 is TGTGCCAGCAGTTCCGGGCTCCGAGAGACCCAGTACTTC. Translated, it gives CASSSGLRETQYF.

V usage is TRBV5-1 and J usage is TRBJ2-7; D may be TRBD2 (6 bases). The CDR3 length is 14 residues. Between the trimmed V and J ends, which lost 4 bases and 5 bases, there was a span of 16 bases. CDR1 SGHRS and CDR2 YFSETQ come from the germline V gene. The CDR3 nucleotides read TGCGCCAGCAGCGTAGTGGGGGGTGGGAACGAGCAGTACTTC. This translates into CASSVVGGGNEQYF.

This sequence joins TRBV6-5 and TRBJ2-7, with D unresolved. V gave up 2 bases and J gave up 4 bases, with 3 bases separating them. CDR1 and CDR2 from the germline V gene are MNHEY and SVGAGI. The CDR3 is 11 amino acids. The CDR3 reads CASSYQYEQYF. CDR3 sequence (DNA): TGTGCCAGCAGTTACCAGTACGAGCAGTACTTC.

CDR3 in amino acids: CASSMRPPGLAGVWDNEQFF. The CDR3 DNA is TGTGCCAGTAGTATGCGTCCTCCGGGACTAGCGGGAGTATGGGACAATGAGCAGTTCTTC. J is TRBJ2-1 and V is TRBV19; TRBD2 aligns across 14 bases. Per germline, CDR1 LNHDA and CDR2 SQIVND (reference sequence). V was pared by 3 bases and J by 5 bases, with 15 bases of the junction left unmatched. The CDR3 covers 20 residues.

The chain is built from TRBV4-2 and TRBJ2-7; maybe TRBD1 (7 bases). The CDR3 covers 17 residues. Germline lookup yields CDR1 LGHNA and CDR2 YNFKEQ. V lost 0 bases and J lost 0, with 15 bases in between. CDR3 bases: TGTGCCAGCAGCCAAGATTTTCAGGAGGGGGCCTCCTACGAGCAGTACTTC. Protein: CASSQDFQEGASYEQYF.

The chain carries TRBV27 and TRBJ2-1; the D is unclear. Trimming removed 6 bases from V and 0 bases from J, with 21 bases in between. Germline CDR1 reads MNHEY; CDR2 reads SMNVEV (reference sequence). The CDR3 covers 18 residues. The CDR3 is CASSPVQDTSSSYNEQFF. DNA of the CDR3: TGTGCCAGCAGCCCTGTTCAGGATACTTCGAGCTCCTACAATGAGCAGTTCTTC.

The chain has TRBV5-1 and TRBJ2-7; the D is unclear. Trimming removed 4 bases from V and 5 bases from J, with 10 bases in between. The CDR3 length is 12 residues. The V gene's germline CDR1 is SGHRS and CDR2 YFSETQ. For the CDR3, the DNA is TGCGCCAGCAGCATGAACGAGGACGAGCAGTACTTC. It encodes CASSMNEDEQYF.

This chain uses TRBV7-3 with TRBJ2-5, with D perhaps matching TRBD1 or TRBD2 (5 bases each). In germline, CDR1 is SGHTA, CDR2 FQGTGA. The length of the CDR3 is 15 residues. V lost 0 bases and J 5 bases, leaving 13 bases between the germline ends. The CDR3 spells CASSLTPSGRETQYF. As DNA, the CDR3 is TGTGCCAGCAGCTTAACCCCTTCGGGGCGGGAGACCCAGTACTTC.

The chain combines TRBV27 with TRBJ1-5, with TRBD1 matching over 7 bases. The CDR3 spans 14 residues. Per the germline V gene, CDR1 is MNHEY and CDR2 is SMNVEV (reference sequence). Unmatched junction bases numbered 6, after V lost 5 bases and J lost 5 bases. Written as DNA, the CDR3 is TGTGCCAGCAGTATGGGACAGAGATATCAGCCCCAGCATTTT. Protein sequence: CASSMGQRYQPQHF.